This T cell receptor (beta chain) comes out of a study of blood T cells in healthy people across ages. Study results and caveats: A roughly linear fall in TCR beta diversity per million T cells was seen with increasing age.

The use of a sample-barcoded 5' primer and a J-beta primer mix characterized a second PCR of roughly 7 to 11 cycles. TCRdb reprocessed the 5' RACE reads via MiXCR and lists one record per CDR3 protein. Of about 780,000 distinct CDR3 sequences in the sample, approximately 59% are singletons; the top ten hold about a quarter. There are 17 residues in the CDR3. Germline V gives CDR1 SGHRS, CDR2 YFSETQ. V dropped 7 bases and J dropped 2; count of bases not matched to a gene: 16. Comments on this clonotype: Its antigen is currently unknown.

Individuals who donated were healthy Caucasians from Russia aged about 6 to 100. Peripheral blood, roughly 9.3 milliliters per donor, was collected. This sequence joins TRBV5-1 and TRBJ2-3, with 7 bases that match TRBD1. The sample taken for sequencing was blood. This TCR derives from a man aged 25 to 40 in good health. The CDR3 nucleotides are TGCGCCAGCGGACTGTCCGGGACAGCATACTCCACAGATACGCAGTATTTT. This codes for CASGLSGTAYSTDTQYF.